This TCR beta chain was captured in a study of early T cells in non-severe SARS-CoV-2 infection. Study-wide results and limits: Sequences matched to VDJdb favored anti-spike CD8 responses, while private and CD4 specificities were missed.

This clonotype was observed many times. Its antigen remains unknown. Separate cDNA molecules each had unique molecular identifiers attached to them. TCRdb re-called the 5' RACE reads through MiXCR, storing one row per CDR3 protein. The profile covers fewer than 85,000 distinct CDR3 sequences, with about an eighth appearing a single time and around 1.3% taken by the ten largest. Specimen: whole blood. This receptor was identified in an adult who was a healthcare worker with PCR-confirmed SARS-CoV-2 infection or an uninfected control (not recorded which).

CDR3 protein: CSALRTEAFF. Here the CDR3 DNA reads TGCAGCGCTCTACGCACTGAAGCTTTCTTT. The chain carries TRBV29-1 and TRBJ1-1; D ambiguous. This CDR3 comprises 10 residues. V lost 7 bases and J 4 bases, leaving 7 bases between the germline ends. Germline V gives CDR1 SQVTM, CDR2 ANQGSEA.